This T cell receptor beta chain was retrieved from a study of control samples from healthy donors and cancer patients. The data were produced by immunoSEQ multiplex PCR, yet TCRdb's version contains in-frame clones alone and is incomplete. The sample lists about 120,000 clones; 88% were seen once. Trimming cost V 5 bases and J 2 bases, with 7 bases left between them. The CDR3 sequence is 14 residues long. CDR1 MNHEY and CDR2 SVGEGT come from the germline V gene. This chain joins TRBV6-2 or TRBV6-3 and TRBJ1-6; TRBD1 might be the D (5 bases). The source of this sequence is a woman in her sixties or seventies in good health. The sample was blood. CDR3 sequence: CASSTTAYNSPLHF. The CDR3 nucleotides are TGTGCCAGCAGTACGACAGCCTATAATTCACCCCTCCACTTT.